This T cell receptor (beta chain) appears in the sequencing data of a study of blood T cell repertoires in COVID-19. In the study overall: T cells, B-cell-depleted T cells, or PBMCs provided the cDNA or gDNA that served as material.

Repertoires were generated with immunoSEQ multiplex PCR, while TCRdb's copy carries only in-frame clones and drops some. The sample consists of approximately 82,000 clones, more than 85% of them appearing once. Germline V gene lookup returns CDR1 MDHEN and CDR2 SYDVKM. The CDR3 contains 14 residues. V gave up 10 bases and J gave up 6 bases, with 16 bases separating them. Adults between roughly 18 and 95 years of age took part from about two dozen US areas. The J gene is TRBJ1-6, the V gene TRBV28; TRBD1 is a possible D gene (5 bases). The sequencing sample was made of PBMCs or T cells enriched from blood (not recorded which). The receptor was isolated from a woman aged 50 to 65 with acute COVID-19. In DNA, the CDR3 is TGTGCCACCGGGGGGTCAGTTTTTAATTCACCCCTCCACTTT. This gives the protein CATGGSVFNSPLHF.